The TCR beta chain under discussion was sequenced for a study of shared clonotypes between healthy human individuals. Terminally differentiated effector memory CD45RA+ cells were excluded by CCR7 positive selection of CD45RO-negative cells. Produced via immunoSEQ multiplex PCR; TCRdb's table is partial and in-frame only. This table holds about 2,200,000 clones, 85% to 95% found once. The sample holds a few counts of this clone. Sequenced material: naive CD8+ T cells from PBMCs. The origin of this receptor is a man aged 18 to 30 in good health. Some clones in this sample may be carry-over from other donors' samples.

The CDR3 protein is CASSLYPRGLEEGELFF. CDR3 nucleotides: TGTGCCAGCAGCTTATACCCCAGGGGCCTGGAGGAGGGGGAGCTGTTTTTT. V gene TRBV11-2 combines with J gene TRBJ2-2; D perhaps matches TRBD1 (6 bases). This CDR3 spans 17 amino acids. Deletions cut 2 bases from V and 8 bases from J, with 21 bases between. Looked up from germline, CDR1 is SGHAT and CDR2 is FQNNGV.